These 8 T cell receptor beta chains were sequenced from one sample in a study of T cells in localized non-small cell lung cancer. TCRdb's table, derived via immunoSEQ multiplex PCR, lists solely in-frame clones and lacks some. The sample has approximately 3,000 clones; 25% to 35% are singletons. The starting material was normal lung tissue next to the tumor, obtained before any cancer treatment. The source of these receptors is a female donor older than 55 with stage I squamous cell lung carcinoma.

V and J are TRBV11-3 and TRBJ2-7; 9 bases line up with TRBD1. The CDR3 is 16 amino acids. Germline V lookup: CDR1 SGHNT, CDR2 YENEEA. Unmatched junction bases numbered 10, after V lost 5 bases and J lost 2 bases. The CDR3 coding sequence is TGTGCCAGCAGCCCAGAATGGGGGACAGGGACCTACGAGCAGTACTTC. Protein product: CASSPEWGTGTYEQYF.

The chain links TRBV6-8 to TRBJ2-5, with a tentative D call TRBD1 (6 bases). The ends were cut back, 1 base at V and 1 base at J, with 10 bases in the middle. There are 15 residues in the CDR3. Germline V lookup: CDR1 MNHGY, CDR2 SAAAGT. The DNA for the CDR3 is TGTGCCAGCAGTTACTTCGGACAGTTCCAAGAGACCCAGTACTTC. Translating gives CASSYFGQFQETQYF.

The chain links TRBV11-3 to TRBJ2-1, with 7 nucleotides matching TRBD1. Germline CDR1 SGHNT, CDR2 YENEEA. Losses at the gene ends were 2 bases for V and 2 bases for J; bases not matched to a gene: 0. The CDR3 totals 14 residues. In nucleotides, the CDR3 is TGTGCCAGCAGCTTAAGGGGGCCCTACAATGAGCAGTTCTTC. Its protein is CASSLRGPYNEQFF. Full variable domain (missing parts from reference TRBV11-3 and TRBJ2-1): EAGVVQSPRYKIIEKKQPVAFWCNPISGHNTLYWYLQNLGQGPELLIRYENEEAVDDSQLPKDRFSAERLKGVDSTLKIQPAELGDSAVYLCASSLRGPYNEQFFGPGTRLTVL.

Sample share makes this clone medium-sized. This CDR3 reads CASSPRGTGTGELFF. Here the CDR3 DNA reads TGTGCCAGCAGTCCTCGGGGGACTGGCACCGGGGAGCTGTTTTTT. This sequence joins TRBV11-3 and TRBJ2-2; D is perhaps TRBD2 (6 bases). Looked up from germline, CDR1 is SGHNT and CDR2 is YENEEA. The CDR3 runs 15 residues. Trimming stripped 6 bases from V and 4 bases from J, with 15 bases between. The variable domain in full, with the rest retrieved from reference TRBV11-3 and TRBJ2-2, is EAGVVQSPRYKIIEKKQPVAFWCNPISGHNTLYWYLQNLGQGPELLIRYENEEAVDDSQLPKDRFSAERLKGVDSTLKIQPAELGDSAVYLCASSPRGTGTGELFFGEGSRLTVL.

V and J are TRBV28 and TRBJ2-1, with 12 bases matching TRBD1. Losses at the gene ends were 2 bases for V and 6 bases for J; bases not matched to a gene: 5. Looked up from germline, CDR1 is MDHEN and CDR2 is SYDVKM. The CDR3 sequence is 16 residues long. CDR3 amino acids: CASSLQGQGALNEQFF. The CDR3 region has the DNA TGTGCCAGCAGTTTACAGGGACAGGGGGCTCTCAATGAGCAGTTCTTC.

The chain employs TRBV6-8 and TRBJ2-1, with D tentatively TRBD2 (5 bases). Looked up from germline, CDR1 is MNHGY and CDR2 is SAAAGT. V lost 8 bases and J lost 0, with 14 bases in between. The CDR3 length is 15 residues. CDR3 amino acids: CASRLMARSYNEQFF. CDR3 in DNA: TGTGCCAGCCGACTAATGGCCCGCTCCTACAATGAGCAGTTCTTC.

The chain joins TRBV12-5 to TRBJ1-1; no clear D. The V gene's germline CDR1 is LGHNT and CDR2 FRNRAP. The CDR3 is made up of 11 amino acids. Written as DNA, the CDR3 is TGTGCCAGCCAGGAAGCCACTGAAGCTTTCTTT. It is translated as CASQEATEAFF.

The genes are TRBV6-8 and TRBJ1-1; D perhaps matches TRBD1 (5 bases). This CDR3 is 17 amino acids long. V gave up 0 bases and J gave up 3 bases, with 17 bases separating them. Germline V gene sequence: CDR1 MNHGY, CDR2 SAAAGT. CDR3 loop: CASSYSGVGAGYTEAFF. The CDR3 DNA follows: TGTGCCAGCAGTTACTCTGGAGTTGGGGCAGGGTACACTGAAGCTTTCTTT.